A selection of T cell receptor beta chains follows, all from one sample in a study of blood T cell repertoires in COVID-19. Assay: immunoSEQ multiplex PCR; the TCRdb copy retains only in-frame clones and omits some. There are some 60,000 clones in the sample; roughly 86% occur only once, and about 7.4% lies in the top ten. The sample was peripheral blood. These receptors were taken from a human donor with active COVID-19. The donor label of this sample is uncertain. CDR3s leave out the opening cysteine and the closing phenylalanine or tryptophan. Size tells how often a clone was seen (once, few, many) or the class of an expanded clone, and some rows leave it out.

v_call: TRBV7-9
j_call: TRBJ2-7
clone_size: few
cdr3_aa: ASSSNRGGLWEQY

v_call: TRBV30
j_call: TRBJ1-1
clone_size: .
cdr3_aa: AWSHTARGRGTEAF

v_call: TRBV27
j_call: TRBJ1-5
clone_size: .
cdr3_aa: ASSLRGDWENQPQH

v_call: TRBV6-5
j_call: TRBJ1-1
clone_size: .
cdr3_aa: ASSVRTGITEAF

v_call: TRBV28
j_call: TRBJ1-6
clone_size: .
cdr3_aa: ASSLERTGDGSPLH

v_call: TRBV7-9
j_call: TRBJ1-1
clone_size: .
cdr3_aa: ASSTLGGTEAF

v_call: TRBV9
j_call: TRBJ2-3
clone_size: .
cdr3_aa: ASSVDPKGRADTQY

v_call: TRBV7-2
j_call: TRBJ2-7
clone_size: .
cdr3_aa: ASSLAGPRYEQY

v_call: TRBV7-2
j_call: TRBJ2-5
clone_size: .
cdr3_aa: ASSLETGYTETQY

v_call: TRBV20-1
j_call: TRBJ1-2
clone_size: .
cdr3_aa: SATVTPGYT

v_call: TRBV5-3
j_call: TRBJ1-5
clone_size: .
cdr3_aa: ARSEPEANQPQH

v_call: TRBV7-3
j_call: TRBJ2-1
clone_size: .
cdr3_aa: ASSLTLAGGRVEQF

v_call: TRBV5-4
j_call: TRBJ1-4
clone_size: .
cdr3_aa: ASSRVPNEKLF

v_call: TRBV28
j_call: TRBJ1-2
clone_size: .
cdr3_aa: ASSLSSQLAGYT

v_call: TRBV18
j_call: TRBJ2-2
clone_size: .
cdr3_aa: ASSPRDRGDTGELF

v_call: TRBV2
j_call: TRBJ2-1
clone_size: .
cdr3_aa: ASAPFQGSYNEQF

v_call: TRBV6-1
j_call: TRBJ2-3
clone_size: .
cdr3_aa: ASSVSVAGVTDTQY

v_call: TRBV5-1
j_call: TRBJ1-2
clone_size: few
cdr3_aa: ASSNRTEGYGYT

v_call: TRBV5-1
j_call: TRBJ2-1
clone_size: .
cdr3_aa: ASSLVQGVYNEQF

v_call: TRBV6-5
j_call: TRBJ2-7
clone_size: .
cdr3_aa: ASSYSTERSYEQY

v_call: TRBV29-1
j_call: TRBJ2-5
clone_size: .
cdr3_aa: SVVGGDRETQY

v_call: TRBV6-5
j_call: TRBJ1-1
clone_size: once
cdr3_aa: ASSYSGQHTEAF

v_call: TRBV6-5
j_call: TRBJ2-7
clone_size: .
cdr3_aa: ASSSLQGFYEQY

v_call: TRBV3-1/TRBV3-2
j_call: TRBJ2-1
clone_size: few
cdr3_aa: ASSQARLAGPNEQF

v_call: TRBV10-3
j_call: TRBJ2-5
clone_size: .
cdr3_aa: AISESEQGHETQY

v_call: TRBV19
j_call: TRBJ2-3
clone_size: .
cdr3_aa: ASSIGLAGGDTQY

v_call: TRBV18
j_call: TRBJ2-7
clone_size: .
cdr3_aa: ASSQGTGNVYEQY

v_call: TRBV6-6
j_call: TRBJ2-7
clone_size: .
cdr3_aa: ASNFDSTYEQY

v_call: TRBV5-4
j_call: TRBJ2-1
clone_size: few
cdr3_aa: ASSSTTSSSNEQF

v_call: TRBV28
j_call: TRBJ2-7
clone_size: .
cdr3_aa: ASSLGQGKGGGSYEQY

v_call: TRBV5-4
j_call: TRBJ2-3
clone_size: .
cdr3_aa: ASSPGGLAGGRSTDTQY

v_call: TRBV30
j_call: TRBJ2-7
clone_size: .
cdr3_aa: AWSPPRQGVPGSYEQY

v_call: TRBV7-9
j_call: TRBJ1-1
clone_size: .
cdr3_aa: ASSTGQANTEAF

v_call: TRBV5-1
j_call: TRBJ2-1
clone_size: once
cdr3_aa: ASSPQAGALSYNEQF

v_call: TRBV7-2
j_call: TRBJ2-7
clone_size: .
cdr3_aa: ASSPNSLISYEQY

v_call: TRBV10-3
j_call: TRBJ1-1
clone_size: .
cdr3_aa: ATTADRGFDTEAF

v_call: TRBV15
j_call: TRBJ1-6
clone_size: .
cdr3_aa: ATSRTQGTPLH

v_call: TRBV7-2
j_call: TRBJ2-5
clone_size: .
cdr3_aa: ASSLVGTKETQY

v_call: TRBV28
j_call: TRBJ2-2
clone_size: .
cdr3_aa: ASSSHGDRYGELF

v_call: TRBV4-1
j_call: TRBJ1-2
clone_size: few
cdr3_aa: ASSQPTEGIYGYT

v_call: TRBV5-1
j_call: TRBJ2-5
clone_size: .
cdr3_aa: ASNTGSQETQY

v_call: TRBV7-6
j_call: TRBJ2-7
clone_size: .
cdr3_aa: ASSLGSGSSYEQY

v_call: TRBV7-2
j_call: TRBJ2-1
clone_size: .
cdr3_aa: ASSQSSVRYNEQF

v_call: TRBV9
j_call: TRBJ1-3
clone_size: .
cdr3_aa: ASSVGEGNTIY

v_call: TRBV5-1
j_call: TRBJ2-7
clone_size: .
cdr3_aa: ASSFDRGYEQY

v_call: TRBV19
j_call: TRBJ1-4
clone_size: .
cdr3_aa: ASSPPRTNEKLF

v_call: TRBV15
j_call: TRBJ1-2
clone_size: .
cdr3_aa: ATSNGGPYT